The 21 T cell receptor beta chains reported below all come from one sample, sequenced in a study of cytomegalovirus exposure and HLA in healthy donors. Use of 60 Vbeta and 13 Jbeta primers characterized the PCR. Method: immunoSEQ multiplex PCR; TCRdb's copy keeps in-frame clones and lacks some. The sample is made up of over 75,000 clones, and the top ten hold 0.58% of it. The sequencing sample was made of PBMCs. The receptors stem from a man aged 50-60 years in good health and CMV-seronegative.

The genes are TRBV28 and TRBJ2-3; 10 positions agree with TRBD2. The CDR3 loop spans 14 amino acids. After removal of 8 bases from V and 0 bases from J, the junction contained 2 bases not matched to a gene. From germline, CDR1 is MDHEN and CDR2 SYDVKM. The DNA for the CDR3 is TGTGCCAGCGTAGCGGGGGGAAGCACAGATACGCAGTATTTT. Its translation is CASVAGGSTDTQYF.

This chain links TRBV7-9 with TRBJ1-2; TRBD1 is a possible D gene (5 bases). The CDR3 length is 14 residues. The germline V and J ends were trimmed by 6 bases and 5 bases, with 16 bases remaining between them. Germline V lookup: CDR1 SEHNR, CDR2 FQNEAQ (reference sequence). This CDR3 reads CASSRDLEGYGYTF. CDR3 nucleotides: TGTGCCAGCAGTCGGGACTTGGAAGGGTATGGCTACACCTTC. The entire variable domain, with the rest obtained from reference TRBV7-9 and TRBJ1-2, is as follows: DTGVSQNPRHKITKRGQNVTFRCDPISEHNRLYWYRQTLGQGPEFLTYFQNEAQLEKSRLLSDRFSAERPKGSFSTLEIQRTEQGDSAMYLCASSRDLEGYGYTFGSGTRLTVV.

The J gene is TRBJ2-3, the V gene TRBV29-1; D might be TRBD2 (5 bases). The germline CDR1 and CDR2 sequences are SQVTM and ANQGSEA. The CDR3 contains 14 residues. V was clipped by 3 bases and J by 4 bases, with 14 bases between them. DNA of the CDR3: TGCAGCGTTGACGGGAAGCCAACACCAGATACGCAGTATTTT. The encoded protein is CSVDGKPTPDTQYF.

The chain couples TRBV27 to TRBJ2-2; TRBD2 is a possible D gene (6 bases). There are 15 residues in the CDR3. Germline V gene lookup returns CDR1 MNHEY and CDR2 SMNVEV (reference sequence). V was trimmed by 1 base and J by 4 bases, leaving 10 bases between them. CDR3 coding DNA: TGTGCCAGCAGTTTATACGGGGGTGGCACCGGGGAGCTGTTTTTT. Protein: CASSLYGGGTGELFF.

The chain is built from TRBV15 and TRBJ2-7; TRBD1 agrees at 8 bases. The CDR3 length is 13 residues. The V gene end was trimmed by 4 bases and the J gene end by 8 bases; junction bases not matched to a gene: 7. Germline V CDR1 and CDR2: LNHNV, YYDKDF (reference sequence). The CDR3, as DNA: TGTGCCACCAGCACTGACAGGGACAGGAAGCAGTACTTC. Its translation: CATSTDRDRKQYF.

The rearrangement links TRBV29-1 to TRBJ1-1; possible D gene TRBD1, 6 bases. Per germline, CDR1 SQVTM and CDR2 ANQGSEA. V was cut by 6 bases and J by 5 bases, with 19 bases left in between. CDR3 length equals 14 residues. The CDR3 sequence: CSVKTGFVGTEAFF. CDR3 DNA: TGCAGCGTGAAAACAGGGTTCGTGGGTACTGAAGCTTTCTTT.

The J gene is TRBJ1-6, the V gene TRBV19; possibly TRBD1 for D (6 bases). The CDR3 has 14 residues. V was trimmed by 7 bases and J by 7 bases, leaving 14 bases between them. The germline V gene has CDR1 LNHDA and CDR2 SQIVND (reference sequence). The CDR3 loop reads CASNRGQENSPLHF. In DNA form, the CDR3 reads TGTGCCAGTAACCGGGGACAAGAAAATTCACCCCTCCACTTT. The variable domain in full, completed from reference TRBV19 and TRBJ1-6, reads DGGITQSPKYLFRKEGQNVTLSCEQNLNHDAMYWYRQDPGQGLRLIYYSQIVNDFQKGDIAEGYSVSREKKESFPLTVTSAQKNPTAFYLCASNRGQENSPLHFGNGTRLTVT.

The chain combines TRBV28 with TRBJ1-5; TRBD1 is a possible D gene (5 bases). The V end lost 7 bases, the J end lost 2 bases, and 15 bases lay between the germline ends. The CDR3 has 15 amino acids. Germline CDR1 reads MDHEN; CDR2 reads SYDVKM. The CDR3 DNA follows: TGTGCCAGCACCAGTCGGGGGTTTGGCAATCAGCCCCAGCATTTT. Residues: CASTSRGFGNQPQHF. Full variable domain (remainder filled in from reference TRBV28 and TRBJ1-5): DVKVTQSSRYLVKRTGEKVFLECVQDMDHENMFWYRQDPGLGLRLIYFSYDVKMKEKGDIPEGYSVSREKKERFSLILESASTNQTSMYLCASTSRGFGNQPQHFGDGTRLSIL.

This rearrangement joins TRBV5-8 to TRBJ2-2, with 8 bases identical to TRBD2. This CDR3 region has 17 residues. CDR1 is SGHTS, CDR2 YDEGEE, per germline. V trimming: 1 base; J trimming: 0 bases; junction bases outside the gene matches: 5. As DNA, the CDR3 is TGTGCCAGCAGCTTGTTGACTAGCGTCCCGAACACCGGGGAGCTGTTTTTT. Translating gives CASSLLTSVPNTGELFF. The full variable domain, in which reference TRBV5-8 and TRBJ2-2 provide the parts outside the CDR3, is EAGVTQSPTHLIKTRGQQATLRCSPISGHTSVYWYQQALGLGLQFLLWYDEGEERNRGNFPPRFSGRQFPNYSSELNVNALELEDSALYLCASSLLTSVPNTGELFFGEGSRLTVL.

The rearrangement joins TRBV28 to TRBJ1-1; D might be TRBD1 (6 bases). Per the germline V gene, CDR1 is MDHEN and CDR2 is SYDVKM. The CDR3 is 14 amino acids. Trimming removed 2 bases at V and 3 bases at J, with 10 bases between. CDR3 loop: CASSLTGTDTEAFF. The CDR3 coding sequence is TGTGCCAGCAGTTTAACAGGGACGGACACTGAAGCTTTCTTT.

CDR3 DNA sequence: TGCAGCGTTGGGGCCGGGGGGAGCACAGATACGCAGTATTTT. Amino acids: CSVGAGGSTDTQYF. The rearrangement joins TRBV29-1 to TRBJ2-3; TRBD2 matches at 7 bases. J lost 0 bases, V lost 4 bases, and 4 bases had no gene match. This CDR3 has 14 residues. Germline CDR1 and CDR2: SQVTM and ANQGSEA.

The rearrangement links TRBV11-2 to TRBJ2-3; D possibly corresponds to TRBD2 (6 bases). V lost 1 base to trimming and J lost 2 bases, with 13 bases between them. Germline V gene data show CDR1 as SGHAT and CDR2 as FQNNGV. The CDR3 totals 16 residues. The CDR3: CASSLGSSGNTDTQYF. CDR3 DNA: TGTGCCAGCAGCTTAGGGAGTAGCGGAAACACAGATACGCAGTATTTT.

The rearrangement joins TRBV27 to TRBJ1-1, with TRBD1 identical over 7 bases. The CDR3 covers 15 residues. V was clipped by 6 bases and J by 3 bases; unmatched bases: 10. Germline V gene lookup returns CDR1 MNHEY and CDR2 SMNVEV (reference sequence). CDR3 sequence reads: CASRLNRQGYTEAFF. As DNA, the CDR3 is TGTGCCAGCAGACTTAACCGACAGGGCTACACTGAAGCTTTCTTT.

V is TRBV7-9 and J is TRBJ2-7, with D unclear. Trimming cost V 3 bases and J 0 bases, with 6 bases left between them. Germline V gene lookup returns CDR1 SEHNR and CDR2 FQNEAQ (reference sequence). This CDR3 has 13 residues. The CDR3, as DNA: TGTGCCAGCAGCTTTATCCCCTCCTACGAGCAGTACTTC. Its translation is CASSFIPSYEQYF. The full variable domain, its missing parts supplied by reference TRBV7-9 and TRBJ2-7, is DTGVSQNPRHKITKRGQNVTFRCDPISEHNRLYWYRQTLGQGPEFLTYFQNEAQLEKSRLLSDRFSAERPKGSFSTLEIQRTEQGDSAMYLCASSFIPSYEQYFGPGTRLTVT.

This chain joins TRBV6-1 and TRBJ1-5; TRBD1 is a possible D gene (5 bases). Trimming removed 2 bases from V and 7 bases from J, with 12 bases in between. This CDR3 spans 14 amino acids. Germline V gene sequence: CDR1 MNHNS, CDR2 SASEGT. The CDR3 region is CASSESGLEQPQHF. CDR3 coding DNA: TGTGCCAGCAGTGAATCAGGGTTGGAACAGCCCCAGCATTTT.

The chain has TRBV5-6 and TRBJ1-2, with unresolved D. The CDR3 contains 12 residues. Germline V lookup: CDR1 SGHDT, CDR2 YYEEEE. The V end was cut by 2 bases, the J end by 8 bases, with 10 bases between. In nucleotides, the CDR3 is TGTGCCAGCAGCTTCGCGAGGCCAGGCTACACCTTC. It translates to CASSFARPGYTF.

The chain has TRBV30 and TRBJ1-4; TRBD1 aligns across 11 bases. Germline CDR1 is GTSNPN and CDR2 is SVGIG (reference sequence). CDR3 length: 15 amino acids. Losses at the gene ends were 5 bases for V and 4 bases for J; bases not matched to a gene: 6. The CDR3 DNA follows: TGTGCCTGGCAAACGGACAGGGGGCTTAATGAAAAACTGTTTTTT. Translated: CAWQTDRGLNEKLFF.

This sequence joins TRBV7-9 and TRBJ1-2, with 11 bases lining up with TRBD1. The CDR3 loop spans 14 amino acids. V was pared by 4 bases and J by 6 bases, with 4 bases of the junction left unmatched. Looked up from germline, CDR1 is SEHNR and CDR2 is FQNEAQ (reference sequence). The CDR3 spells CASSSRDRGNGYTF. CDR3 in DNA: TGTGCCAGCAGCTCAAGGGACAGGGGGAATGGCTACACCTTC.

This chain links TRBV6-1 with TRBJ2-1, with 9 bases aligning to TRBD1. The CDR3 contains 15 residues. The germline CDR1 and CDR2 sequences are MNHNS and SASEGT. V lost 6 bases, J lost 4 bases, and 7 bases stayed unmatched. DNA for the CDR3: TGTGCCAGCAGGGCTACAGGGGGCAGTTACAATGAGCAGTTCTTC. Protein product: CASRATGGSYNEQFF.

The gene calls are TRBV7-9 and TRBJ2-6; 9 bases match TRBD1. Germline V gene data show CDR1 as SEHNR and CDR2 as FQNEAQ (reference sequence). CDR3 size: 17 residues. Germline trimming cut 5 bases from V and 0 bases from J; bases unmatched to any gene: 5. In DNA form, the CDR3 reads TGTGCCAGCAGCGGGGGACAGGGACACTCTGGGGCCAACGTCCTGACTTTC. Protein sequence: CASSGGQGHSGANVLTF.

This chain uses TRBV6-5 with TRBJ2-7, with D possibly being TRBD1 (5 bases). Germline CDR1 and CDR2: MNHEY and SVGAGI. The CDR3 spans 13 residues. V was pared by 2 bases and J by 3 bases, with 8 bases between. The CDR3 sequence is CASSYEGDYEQYF. The CDR3 nucleotides read TGTGCCAGCAGTTACGAAGGGGACTACGAGCAGTACTTC.